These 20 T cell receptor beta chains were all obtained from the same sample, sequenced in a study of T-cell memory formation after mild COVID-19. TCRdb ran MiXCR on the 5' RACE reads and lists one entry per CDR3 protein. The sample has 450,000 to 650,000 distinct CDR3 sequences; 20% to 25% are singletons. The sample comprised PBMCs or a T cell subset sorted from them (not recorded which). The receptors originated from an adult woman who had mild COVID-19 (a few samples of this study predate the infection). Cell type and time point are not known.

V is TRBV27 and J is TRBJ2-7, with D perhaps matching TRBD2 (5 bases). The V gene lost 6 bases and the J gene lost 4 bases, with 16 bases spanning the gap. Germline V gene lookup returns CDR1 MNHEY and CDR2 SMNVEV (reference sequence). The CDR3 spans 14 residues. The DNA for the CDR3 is TGTGCCAGCAGCCCCGACGGGATCAAGTACGAGCAGTACTTC. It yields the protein CASSPDGIKYEQYF.

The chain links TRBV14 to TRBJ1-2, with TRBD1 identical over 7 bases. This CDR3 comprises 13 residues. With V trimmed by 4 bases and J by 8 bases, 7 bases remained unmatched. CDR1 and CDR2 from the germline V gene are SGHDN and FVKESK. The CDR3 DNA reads TGTGCCAGCAGCCCGACAGGGTCGAGGGGCTACACCTTC. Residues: CASSPTGSRGYTF.

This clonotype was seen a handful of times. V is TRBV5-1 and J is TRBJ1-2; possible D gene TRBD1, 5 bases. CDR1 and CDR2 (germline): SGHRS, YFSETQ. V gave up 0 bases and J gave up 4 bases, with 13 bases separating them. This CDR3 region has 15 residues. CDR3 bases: TGCGCCAGCAGCTTGGATTCGGCGACAGCCTATGGCTACACCTTC. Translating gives CASSLDSATAYGYTF. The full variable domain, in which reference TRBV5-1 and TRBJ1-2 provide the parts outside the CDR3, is KAGVTQTPRYLIKTRGQQVTLSCSPISGHRSVSWYQQTPGQGLQFLFEYFSETQRNKGNFPGRFSGRQFSNSRSEMNVSTLELGDSALYLCASSLDSATAYGYTFGSGTRLTVV.

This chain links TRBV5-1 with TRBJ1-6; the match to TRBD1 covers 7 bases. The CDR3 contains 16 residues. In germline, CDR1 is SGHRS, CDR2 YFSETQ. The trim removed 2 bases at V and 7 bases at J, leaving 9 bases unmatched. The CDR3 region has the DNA TGCGCCAGCAGCTTCCGCTTCACAGGGGCGAATTCACCCCTCCACTTT. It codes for CASSFRFTGANSPLHF. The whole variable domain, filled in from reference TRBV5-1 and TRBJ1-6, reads KAGVTQTPRYLIKTRGQQVTLSCSPISGHRSVSWYQQTPGQGLQFLFEYFSETQRNKGNFPGRFSGRQFSNSRSEMNVSTLELGDSALYLCASSFRFTGANSPLHFGNGTRLTVT.

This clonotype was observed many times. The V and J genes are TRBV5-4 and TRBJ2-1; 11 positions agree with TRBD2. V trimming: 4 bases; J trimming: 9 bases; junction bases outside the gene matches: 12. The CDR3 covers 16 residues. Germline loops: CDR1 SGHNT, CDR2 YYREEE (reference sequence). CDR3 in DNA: TGTGCCAGCAGCCCACTCCGGCCTAGCGGGGGGACTGAGCAGTTCTTC. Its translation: CASSPLRPSGGTEQFF.

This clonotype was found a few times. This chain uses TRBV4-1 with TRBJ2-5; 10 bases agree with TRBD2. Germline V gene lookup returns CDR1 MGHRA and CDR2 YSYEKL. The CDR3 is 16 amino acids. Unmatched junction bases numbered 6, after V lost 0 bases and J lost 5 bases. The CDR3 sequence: CASSQDSGTSAETQYF. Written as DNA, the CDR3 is TGCGCCAGCAGCCAAGATTCCGGGACTAGCGCGGAGACCCAGTACTTC.

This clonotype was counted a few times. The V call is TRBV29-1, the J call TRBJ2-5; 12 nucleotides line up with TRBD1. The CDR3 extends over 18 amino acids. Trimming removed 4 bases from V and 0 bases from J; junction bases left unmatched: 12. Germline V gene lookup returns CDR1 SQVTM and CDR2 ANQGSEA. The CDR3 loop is CSVVPGQGAFGDQETQYF. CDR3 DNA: TGCAGCGTTGTCCCGGGACAGGGGGCGTTTGGGGACCAAGAGACCCAGTACTTC.

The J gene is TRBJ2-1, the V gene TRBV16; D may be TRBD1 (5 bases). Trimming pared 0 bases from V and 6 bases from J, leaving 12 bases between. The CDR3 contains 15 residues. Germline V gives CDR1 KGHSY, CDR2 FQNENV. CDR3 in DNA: TGTGCCAGCAGCCAATCCCAGGGAAGGGTCAATGAGCAGTTCTTC. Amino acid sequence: CASSQSQGRVNEQFF.

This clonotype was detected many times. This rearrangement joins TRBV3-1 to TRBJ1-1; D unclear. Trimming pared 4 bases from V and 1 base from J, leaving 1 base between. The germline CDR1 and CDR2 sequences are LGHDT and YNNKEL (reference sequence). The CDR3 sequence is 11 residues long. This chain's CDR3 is CASSRNTEAFF. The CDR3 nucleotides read TGTGCCAGCAGCCGGAACACTGAAGCTTTCTTT.

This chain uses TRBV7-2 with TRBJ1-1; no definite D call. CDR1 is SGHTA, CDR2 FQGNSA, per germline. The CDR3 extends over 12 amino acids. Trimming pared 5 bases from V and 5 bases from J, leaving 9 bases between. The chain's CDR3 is CASSPSRTEAFF. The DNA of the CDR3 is TGTGCCAGCAGCCCCTCCCGTACTGAAGCTTTCTTT.

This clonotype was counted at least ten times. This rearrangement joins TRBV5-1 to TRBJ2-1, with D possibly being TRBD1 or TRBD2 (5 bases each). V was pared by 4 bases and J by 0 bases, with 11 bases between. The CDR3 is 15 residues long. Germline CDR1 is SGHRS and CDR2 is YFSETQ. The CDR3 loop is CASSPDGGSYNEQFF. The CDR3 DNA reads TGCGCCAGCAGCCCGGATGGGGGCTCCTACAATGAGCAGTTCTTC.

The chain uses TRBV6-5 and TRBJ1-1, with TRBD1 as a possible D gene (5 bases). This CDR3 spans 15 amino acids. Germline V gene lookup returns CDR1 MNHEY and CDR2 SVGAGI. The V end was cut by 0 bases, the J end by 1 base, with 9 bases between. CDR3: CASSYSRTSNTEAFF. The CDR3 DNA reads TGTGCCAGCAGTTACTCGCGGACATCGAACACTGAAGCTTTCTTT.

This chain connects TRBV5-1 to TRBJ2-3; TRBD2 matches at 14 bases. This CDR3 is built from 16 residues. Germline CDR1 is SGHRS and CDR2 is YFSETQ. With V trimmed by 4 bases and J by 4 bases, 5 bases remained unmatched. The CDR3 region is CASSQGLAGAADTQYF. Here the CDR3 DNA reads TGCGCCAGCAGCCAGGGACTAGCGGGAGCCGCAGATACGCAGTATTTT.

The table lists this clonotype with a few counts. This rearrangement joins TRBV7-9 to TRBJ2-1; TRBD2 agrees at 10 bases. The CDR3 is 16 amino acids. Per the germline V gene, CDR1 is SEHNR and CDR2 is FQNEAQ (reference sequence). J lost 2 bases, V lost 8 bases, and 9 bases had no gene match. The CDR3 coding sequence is TGTGCCAGCGGGATTCTCGGGACTAGCGCCTACAATGAGCAGTTCTTC. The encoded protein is CASGILGTSAYNEQFF.

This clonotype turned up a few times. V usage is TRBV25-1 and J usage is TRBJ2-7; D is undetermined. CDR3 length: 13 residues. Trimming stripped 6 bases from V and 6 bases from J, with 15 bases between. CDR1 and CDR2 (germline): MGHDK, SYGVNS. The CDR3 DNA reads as TGTGCCAGCAGGGCATCAGGAAGTATCGAGCAGTACTTC. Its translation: CASRASGSIEQYF.

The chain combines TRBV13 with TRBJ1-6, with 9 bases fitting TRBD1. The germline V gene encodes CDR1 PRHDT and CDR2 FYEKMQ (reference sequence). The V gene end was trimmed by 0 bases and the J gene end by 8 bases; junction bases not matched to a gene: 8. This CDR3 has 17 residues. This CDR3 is CASSLGGQGGPHSPLHF. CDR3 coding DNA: TGTGCCAGCAGCTTAGGGGGACAGGGCGGACCCCATTCACCCCTCCACTTT.

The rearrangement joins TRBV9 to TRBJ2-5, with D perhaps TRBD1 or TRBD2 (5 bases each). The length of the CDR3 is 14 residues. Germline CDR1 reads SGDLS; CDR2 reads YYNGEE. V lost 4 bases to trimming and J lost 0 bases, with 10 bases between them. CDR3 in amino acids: CASSFGTDQETQYF. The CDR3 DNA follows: TGTGCCAGCAGCTTCGGGACGGACCAAGAGACCCAGTACTTC.

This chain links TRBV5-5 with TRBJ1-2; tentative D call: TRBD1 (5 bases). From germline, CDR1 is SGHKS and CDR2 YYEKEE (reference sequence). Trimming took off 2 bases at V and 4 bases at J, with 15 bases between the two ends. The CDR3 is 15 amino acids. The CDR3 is CASSFISVQVYGYTF. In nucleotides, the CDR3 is TGTGCCAGCAGCTTCATCTCGGTACAGGTCTATGGCTACACCTTC.

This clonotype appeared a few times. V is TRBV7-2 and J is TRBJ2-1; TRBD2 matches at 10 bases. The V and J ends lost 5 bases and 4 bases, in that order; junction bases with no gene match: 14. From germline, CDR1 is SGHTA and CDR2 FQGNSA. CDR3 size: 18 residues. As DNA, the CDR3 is TGTGCCAGCAGCCCTCTAGCGGCTAGCGGGAGTAGGTACAATGAGCAGTTCTTC. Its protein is CASSPLAASGSRYNEQFF.

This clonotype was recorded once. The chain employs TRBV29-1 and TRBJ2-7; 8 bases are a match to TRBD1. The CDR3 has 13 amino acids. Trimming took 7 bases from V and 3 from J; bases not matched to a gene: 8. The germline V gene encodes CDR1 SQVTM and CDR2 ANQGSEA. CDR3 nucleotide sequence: TGCAGCGCTTTGACAGGGGATGGCTACGAGCAGTACTTC. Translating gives CSALTGDGYEQYF.